The rows below give T cell receptor beta chains drawn from one sample of a study of blood T cell repertoires in COVID-19. Sequencing used immunoSEQ multiplex PCR; TCRdb keeps in-frame clones, though not all of them. Altogether 50,000 or so clones are present, more than 80% being singletons, with the ten largest covering under 20%. The sample taken for sequencing was peripheral blood. The receptors come from a human donor in a cohort sampled during active COVID-19. CDR3s include the opening cysteine and the closing phenylalanine or tryptophan. Each record gives: V gene, D gene, J gene, CDR3 protein, CDR3 DNA. A D gene is named only where the DNA matches it firmly.

TRBV3-1/TRBV3-2	NA	TRBJ1-3	CASTAGGGSSGNTIYF	TGTGCCAGCACCGCGGGGGGGGGCAGCTCTGGAAACACCATATATTTT
TRBV5-1	NA	TRBJ2-3	CASSLGDTTDTQYF	TGCGCCAGCAGCTTAGGGGACACCACAGATACGCAGTATTTT
TRBV27	TRBD1	TRBJ2-7	CASSSLGTGGYEQYF	TGTGCCAGCAGTTCCCTCGGGACAGGGGGCTACGAGCAGTACTTC
TRBV7-9	TRBD2	TRBJ2-1	CASSLNLAGVNEQFF	TGTGCCAGCAGCTTGAACCTAGCGGGGGTAAATGAGCAGTTCTTC
TRBV30	NA	TRBJ1-3	CAWRLTGSKNTIYF	TGTGCCTGGAGGTTAACAGGGTCAAAAAACACCATATATTTT
TRBV28	TRBD1	TRBJ1-3	CACRTGGVGNTIYF	TGTGCCTGCAGGACAGGGGGCGTTGGAAACACCATATATTTT
TRBV30	TRBD2	TRBJ2-3	CAWSVGASGGAQDTQYF	TGTGCCTGGAGTGTAGGGGCTAGCGGGGGGGCCCAAGATACGCAGTATTTT
TRBV10-3	NA	TRBJ2-3	CAISEGGYTDTQYF	TGTGCCATCAGTGAGGGCGGCTACACAGATACGCAGTATTTT
TRBV27	TRBD1	TRBJ1-5	CASSSFQGAKNQPQHF	TGTGCCAGCAGTTCCTTTCAGGGGGCGAAGAATCAGCCCCAGCATTTT
TRBV12-3/TRBV12-4	TRBD1	TRBJ1-2	CASSSGQGYGYTF	TGTGCCAGCAGTTCGGGACAGGGATATGGCTACACCTTC
TRBV6-6	TRBD2	TRBJ2-7	CASSYSTSGVYEQYF	TGTGCCAGCAGTTACTCGACTAGCGGGGTCTACGAGCAGTACTTC
TRBV7-7	TRBD1	TRBJ1-4	CASSLGARGSNEKLFF	TGTGCTAGCAGCTTAGGGGCCAGGGGGAGTAATGAAAAACTGTTTTTT
TRBV24-1	NA	TRBJ2-1	CATSDPSRGEQFF	TGTGCCACCAGTGACCCCTCGCGGGGAGAGCAGTTCTTC
TRBV18	NA	TRBJ2-7	CASSRTDGEQYF	TGTGCCAGCTCACGAACCGACGGGGAGCAGTACTTC
TRBV6-5	TRBD1	TRBJ2-7	CASRGDRGKEQYF	TGTGCCAGCAGGGGGGACAGGGGTAAGGAGCAGTACTTC
TRBV7-9	NA	TRBJ1-2	CASSWDNVYGYTF	TGTGCCAGCAGCTGGGACAATGTCTATGGCTACACCTTC